One T cell receptor (beta chain) is described in this entry. Antigen specificity is unknown. Trimming took 5 bases from V and 8 from J, leaving 19 bases between them. The germline CDR1 and CDR2 sequences are MDHEN and SYDVKM. The CDR3 sequence is 15 residues long. Profiled with immunoSEQ multiplex PCR; TCRdb holds only in-frame clones, not every one. The sample carries some 110,000 clones, 80% to 85% recorded once. This entry belongs to a study of T cell responses to AZD1222 COVID-19 vaccine. Whole-study findings and limits: Baseline antibody screening turned up just six or seven seropositive AZD1222 recipients.

The sequenced sample was peripheral blood, obtained on day 0 of AZD1222 vaccination. The V gene is TRBV28, the J gene TRBJ2-4; D tentatively fits TRBD1 or TRBD2 (5 bases each). The sequence was obtained from an adult in good health. The CDR3 sequence: CASSPTGPTGDIQYF. CDR3 in DNA: TGTGCCAGCAGTCCTACGGGACCGACTGGAGACATTCAGTACTTC.